Shown below are 25 T cell receptor beta chains from a single sample sequenced in a study of shared clonotypes between healthy human individuals. CD45RO-negative CD8 cells positively selected for CCR7 made up the naive population, which excluded terminally differentiated effector memory CD45RA+ cells. Only in-frame clones appear in the TCRdb table, and some are missing; sequencing was by immunoSEQ multiplex PCR. The profile shows under 2,000,000 clones, about 95% of them singletons. The sequencing sample was made of naive CD8+ T cells sorted from blood. These receptors all stem from a man younger than 35 in good health.

This chain links TRBV5-4 with TRBJ1-2; D not resolved. From germline, CDR1 is SGHNT and CDR2 YYREEE (reference sequence). The ends were cut back, 5 bases at V and 0 bases at J, with 11 bases in the middle. The CDR3 has 14 residues. The CDR3 protein is CASSELGANYGYTF. CDR3 nucleotides: TGTGCCAGCAGTGAACTTGGAGCTAACTATGGCTACACCTTC. The variable domain in full, with the rest retrieved from reference TRBV5-4 and TRBJ1-2, is ETGVTQSPTHLIKTRGQQVTLRCSSQSGHNTVSWYQQALGQGPQFIFQYYREEENGRGNFPPRFSGLQFPNYSSELNVNALELDDSALYLCASSELGANYGYTFGSGTRLTVV.

V usage is TRBV2 and J usage is TRBJ2-1; D not certain. Per the germline V gene, CDR1 is SNHLY and CDR2 is FYNNEI. CDR3 length equals 16 residues. V was trimmed by 1 base and J by 3 bases, leaving 13 bases between them. Here the CDR3 DNA reads TGTGCCAGCAGTGAAGGGGTGGACCGGAACTACAATGAGCAGTTCTTC. Translation: CASSEGVDRNYNEQFF.

Regarding this clone: Other DNA sequences in this specimen translate into the identical CDR3. The chain recombines TRBV7-9 with TRBJ2-7, with TRBD1 matching 9 bases. V shed 5 bases, J shed 4 bases, and the junction held 3 bases outside the gene matches. CDR1 SEHNR and CDR2 FQNEAQ come from the germline V gene (reference sequence). The CDR3 totals 13 residues. The CDR3 bases are TGTGCCAGCAGCCCCGGACAGGGGTACGAGCAGTACTTC. Translating it yields CASSPGQGYEQYF.

This clone was observed once. The chain joins TRBV29-1 to TRBJ2-2; 14 bases line up with TRBD2. With 6 bases clipped from V and 4 bases from J, the junction kept 7 bases outside the gene matches. Germline CDR1 and CDR2: SQVTM and ANQGSEA. The CDR3 is 16 residues long. CDR3 region: CSVPTGTSGGTGELFF. In nucleotides, the CDR3 is TGCAGCGTACCCACCGGGACTAGCGGGGGCACCGGGGAGCTGTTTTTT.

V is TRBV5-1 and J is TRBJ2-7, with TRBD2 matching over 8 bases. Trimming cost V 5 bases and J 6 bases; bases outside gene matches: 7. The germline CDR1 and CDR2 sequences are SGHRS and YFSETQ. This CDR3 spans 13 amino acids. Written as DNA, the CDR3 is TGCGCCAGCAGGGGAGCGGGAGATCCCGAGCAGTACTTC. It is translated as CASRGAGDPEQYF.

V usage is TRBV28 and J usage is TRBJ1-1, with 7 bases lining up with TRBD1. The CDR3 is 12 amino acids. Germline assignment: CDR1 MDHEN and CDR2 SYDVKM. V shed 2 bases and J 7 bases; nucleotides not matched to a gene: 1. The CDR3 region is CASSLPGGEAFF. CDR3 coding DNA: TGTGCCAGCAGTTTACCAGGGGGTGAAGCTTTCTTT.

This rearrangement joins TRBV7-2 to TRBJ2-1; unclear D gene. Germline CDR1 reads SGHTA; CDR2 reads FQGNSA. The CDR3 is 14 residues long. The V end was cut by 0 bases, the J end by 12 bases, with 15 bases between. CDR3 loop: CASSLARPERWQFF. DNA for the CDR3: TGTGCCAGCAGCTTAGCCCGGCCAGAACGATGGCAGTTCTTC.

The chain has TRBV19 and TRBJ1-5; the D is unclear. This CDR3 comprises 16 residues. Trimming took off 7 bases at V and 4 bases at J, with 20 bases between the two ends. Germline V gives CDR1 LNHDA, CDR2 SQIVND (reference sequence). The CDR3 is CASTSTRFAGNQPQHF. CDR3 DNA: TGTGCCAGTACCTCCACAAGGTTTGCCGGTAATCAGCCCCAGCATTTT.

The chain joins TRBV14 to TRBJ1-1; D perhaps matches TRBD1 (5 bases). Germline lookup yields CDR1 SGHDN and CDR2 FVKESK. The CDR3 consists of 15 residues. Trimming took 5 bases from V and 11 from J, leaving 24 bases between them. Here the CDR3 reads CASSYKPTAIFAAFF. DNA for the CDR3: TGTGCCAGCAGCTATAAACCGACAGCGATCTTTGCGGCTTTCTTT.

For the CDR3, the DNA is TGTGCCAGCAGTTTGGGCCCAGGGGAGTACACAGATACGCAGTATTTT. This translates into CASSLGPGEYTDTQYF. The rearrangement joins TRBV28 to TRBJ2-3, with a weak D call TRBD1 (6 bases). Germline V CDR1 and CDR2: MDHEN, SYDVKM. The length of the CDR3 is 16 residues. Trimming stripped 3 bases from V and 2 bases from J, with 15 bases between.

The gene calls are TRBV30 and TRBJ2-7; a possible D gene is TRBD2 (5 bases). The CDR3 has 14 amino acids. V was cut by 5 bases and J by 6 bases, with 20 bases left in between. In germline, CDR1 is GTSNPN, CDR2 SVGIG (reference sequence). CDR3 in DNA: TGTGCCTGGGCGGGTGCGGCAGGAAGCGGCGAGCAGTACTTC. The encoded protein is CAWAGAAGSGEQYF.

The chain links TRBV2 to TRBJ2-5, with unresolved D. The germline V and J ends were trimmed by 8 bases and 7 bases, with 14 bases remaining between them. The CDR3 consists of 12 residues. Germline V lookup: CDR1 SNHLY, CDR2 FYNNEI. The CDR3 DNA reads as TGTGCCAGCTTAAATTCGGTCGGGACCCAGTACTTC. Translating gives CASLNSVGTQYF.

This clone has a handful of counts. The chain employs TRBV30 and TRBJ1-5; D possibly corresponds to TRBD1 (6 bases). Germline assignment: CDR1 GTSNPN and CDR2 SVGIG (reference sequence). This CDR3 has 13 residues. With 4 bases removed from V and 7 bases from J, the gap between germline ends came to 14 bases. The CDR3 region has the DNA TGTGCCTGGAACAGGGTTCAGGGGCAGCCCCAGCATTTT. It translates to CAWNRVQGQPQHF.

Points on this clone: Within the sample, other DNA sequences also encode this same CDR3. The CDR3 reads CASSQLASSYEQYF. In DNA form, the CDR3 reads TGCGCCAGCAGCCAACTGGCAAGCTCCTACGAGCAGTACTTC. V is TRBV4-1 and J is TRBJ2-7, with unresolved D. There are 14 residues in the CDR3. V gave up 2 bases and J gave up 0 bases, with 8 bases separating them. Germline loops: CDR1 MGHRA, CDR2 YSYEKL.

The V and J genes are TRBV13 and TRBJ1-4; a possible D gene is TRBD1 (6 bases). CDR3 length: 17 residues. The germline V gene has CDR1 PRHDT and CDR2 FYEKMQ (reference sequence). The V end was cut by 5 bases, the J end by 0 bases, with 16 bases between. In DNA form, the CDR3 reads TGTGCCAGCAGCCGAGGGGGTACTGATGCAACTAATGAAAAACTGTTTTTT. This encodes CASSRGGTDATNEKLFF. Full variable domain (rest looked up from reference TRBV13 and TRBJ1-4): AAGVIQSPRHLIKEKRETATLKCYPIPRHDTVYWYQQGPGQDPQFLISFYEKMQSDKGSIPDRFSAQQFSDYHSELNMSSLELGDSALYFCASSRGGTDATNEKLFFGSGTQLSVL.

The V gene is TRBV5-6, the J gene TRBJ2-4; no clear D. The CDR3 is 14 amino acids. Trimming shortened V by 7 bases and J by 0 bases, and 11 bases separated the two germline ends. Per germline, CDR1 SGHDT and CDR2 YYEEEE. This chain's CDR3 is CASRVSLAKNIQYF. CDR3 nucleotide sequence: TGTGCCAGCCGAGTATCGTTAGCCAAAAACATTCAGTACTTC.

J is TRBJ1-3 and V is TRBV30; D gene ambiguous. Germline CDR1 GTSNPN, CDR2 SVGIG (reference sequence). The V gene lost 5 bases and the J gene lost 8 bases, with 13 bases spanning the gap. This CDR3 is 12 amino acids long. Written as DNA, the CDR3 is TGTGCCTGGGCAGTCAATAGCCACACCATATATTTT. Translation gives CAWAVNSHTIYF. Complete variable domain (other parts from reference TRBV30 and TRBJ1-3): SQTIHQWPATLVQPVGSPLSLECTVEGTSNPNLYWYRQAAGRGLQLLFYSVGIGQISSEVPQNLSASRPQDRQFILSSKKLLLSDSGFYLCAWAVNSHTIYFGEGSWLTVV.

The chain links TRBV5-6 to TRBJ1-1; D not certain. V was pared by 0 bases and J by 5 bases, with 14 bases between. The CDR3 runs 15 residues. Germline CDR1 is SGHDT and CDR2 is YYEEEE. The CDR3 loop is CASSLEGLGRTEAFF. The CDR3 nucleotides read TGTGCCAGCAGCTTGGAGGGTCTCGGGAGGACTGAAGCTTTCTTT.

To note about this clone: At the DNA level, this CDR3 is encoded by other sequences in the same sample as well. The chain is built from TRBV4-1 and TRBJ2-7; weak D call: TRBD2 (5 bases). This CDR3 is 13 amino acids long. Per germline, CDR1 MGHRA and CDR2 YSYEKL. V was shortened by 1 base and J by 4 bases, with 8 bases between the two germline ends. The CDR3 spells CASSQVPGYEQYF. CDR3 DNA sequence: TGCGCCAGCAGCCAAGTTCCGGGGTACGAGCAGTACTTC.

V usage is TRBV4-1 and J usage is TRBJ2-3, with D hard to call. The germline V gene has CDR1 MGHRA and CDR2 YSYEKL. The CDR3 extends over 13 amino acids. Trimming pared 0 bases from V and 6 bases from J, leaving 7 bases between. CDR3 nucleotides: TGCGCCAGCAGCCAAGAGCTAGTGGATACGCAGTATTTT. Its protein product is CASSQELVDTQYF.

This chain uses TRBV6-1 with TRBJ1-5; D gene uncertain. The germline V and J ends were trimmed by 8 bases and 0 bases, with 2 bases remaining between them. From germline, CDR1 is MNHNS and CDR2 SASEGT. There are 11 residues in the CDR3. The CDR3 loop is CASGSNQPQHF. Written as DNA, the CDR3 is TGTGCCAGCGGTAGCAATCAGCCCCAGCATTTT.

J is TRBJ2-3 and V is TRBV2; 10 bases map to TRBD1. The CDR3 is made up of 14 amino acids. In germline, CDR1 is SNHLY, CDR2 FYNNEI. CDR3 residues: CAVTGTGEGNTQYF. The CDR3 bases are TGTGCAGTCACGGGGACAGGGGAAGGGAATACGCAGTATTTT.

In DNA, the CDR3 is TGTGCCAGCAGCTGGGGACAGGGGGAACTCTCTGGAAACACCATATATTTT. The encoded protein is CASSWGQGELSGNTIYF. This chain joins TRBV5-4 and TRBJ1-3, with 11 positions matching TRBD1. Germline CDR1 and CDR2: SGHNT and YYREEE (reference sequence). V trimming: 3 bases; J trimming: 0 bases; junction bases outside the gene matches: 5. This CDR3 has 17 residues.

The chain carries TRBV4-1 and TRBJ1-2, with D possibly matching TRBD1 (5 bases). The V end lost 1 base, the J end lost 7 bases, and 13 bases lay between the germline ends. The CDR3 runs 14 residues. Germline V gives CDR1 MGHRA, CDR2 YSYEKL. For the CDR3, the DNA is TGCGCCAGCAGCCAAGCCCAGGGAATGGGTGGCTACACCTTC. It translates to CASSQAQGMGGYTF.

The chain carries TRBV4-3 and TRBJ1-1; D is undetermined. V was clipped by 0 bases and J by 3 bases, with 14 bases between them. CDR3 length: 16 amino acids. The germline V gene has CDR1 LGHNA and CDR2 YSLEER. The CDR3 nucleotides are TGCGCCAGCAGCCAAGATTTGAGCCAGGTCTACACTGAAGCTTTCTTT. This translates into CASSQDLSQVYTEAFF.